These T cell receptor beta chains were read from a single sample in a study of monozygotic twins with inflammatory bowel disease. TCRdb reprocessed the 5' RACE reads and reports one entry per CDR3 protein, with no DNA. Its table lists roughly 200,000 distinct CDR3 sequences. Sequences were obtained from blood. The receptors were gathered from a human donor with ulcerative colitis or Crohn's disease, or a healthy co-twin of an affected twin (not recorded which). Each CDR3 is given with its conserved first and last residue.

J | length | V | CDR3
TRBJ1-3 | 15 | TRBV6-5 | CASSYSASAGNTIYF
TRBJ1-1 | 13 | TRBV11-2 | CASSLLWGTEAFF
TRBJ2-7 | 16 | TRBV5-4 | CASSLLGQGRSYEQYF
TRBJ2-7 | 16 | TRBV27 | CASSLTSAPRMGEQYF
TRBJ1-2 | 15 | TRBV11-2 | CASSLDGGRGGGYTF
TRBJ2-2 | 14 | TRBV20-1 | CSARLQGYTGELFF
TRBJ1-2 | 14 | TRBV7-9 | CASSLGTSTGGYTF
TRBJ2-1 | 20 | TRBV4-2 | CASSPRGQRGAKGPYNEQFF
TRBJ2-5 | 13 | TRBV9 | CASSVVQRGTQYF
TRBJ2-1 | 17 | TRBV6-5 | CASSYAFETRLYNEQFF
TRBJ1-2 | 14 | TRBV12-3/TRBV12-4 | CASSLDFRGSGYTF
TRBJ2-3 | 14 | TRBV7-2 | CASSGRVRTDTQYF
TRBJ2-3 | 18 | TRBV11-2 | CASSLSLSLAGDTDTQYF
TRBJ2-7 | 13 | TRBV28 | CASSSPGGREQYF
TRBJ2-3 | 17 | TRBV6-5 | CASSSPPGRLSTDTQYF
TRBJ1-5 | 15 | TRBV2 | CASREVQGPNQPQHF
TRBJ1-3 | 14 | TRBV3-1 | CASSTRGPGNTIYF
TRBJ1-5 | 15 | TRBV4-1 | CASSQDGRGLQPQHF
TRBJ2-5 | 13 | TRBV10-3 | CAISGLAGETQYF
TRBJ2-3 | 14 | TRBV5-1 | CASSLVQSTDTQYF
TRBJ1-2 | 13 | TRBV7-6 | CASGEGLSDGYTF
TRBJ2-1 | 15 | TRBV12-3/TRBV12-4 | CASSLRGLRPNEQFF
TRBJ2-2 | 13 | TRBV12-3/TRBV12-4 | CASRTKGSGELFF
TRBJ2-7 | 14 | TRBV19 | CASSVSPVFYEQYF
TRBJ2-1 | 18 | TRBV5-5 | CASSLGLLAGGIYNEQFF
TRBJ2-1 | 16 | TRBV24-1 | CATSDAGGGDYNEQFF
TRBJ1-6 | 19 | TRBV3-1 | CASSQDGTGASSYNSPLHF
TRBJ2-1 | 17 | TRBV15 | CATSRDLASGSYNEQFF
TRBJ1-4 | 16 | TRBV5-1 | CASSLTARGQNEKLFF
TRBJ2-5 | 14 | TRBV10-2 | CASSEYEGRETQYF
TRBJ2-3 | 15 | TRBV12-3/TRBV12-4 | CASSPRDRGLDTQYF
TRBJ2-2 | 15 | TRBV5-1 | CASSRDRGSTGELFF
TRBJ1-2 | 14 | TRBV9 | CASSVGGIGVSYTF
TRBJ2-2 | 16 | TRBV7-2 | CASSLHGGENTGELFF
TRBJ1-2 | 12 | TRBV29-1 | CSVEDPRGGYTF
TRBJ1-1 | 12 | TRBV19 | CARSGQYTEAFF
TRBJ1-6 | 15 | TRBV6-1 | CASTDRDPYNSPLHF
TRBJ1-2 | 12 | TRBV7-8 | CASSKRDYGYTF
TRBJ2-3 | 17 | TRBV5-3 | CARRPSGGGFGTDTQYF
TRBJ2-1 | 13 | TRBV20-1 | CSASVTGTSEQFF
TRBJ2-3 | 12 | TRBV2 | CASGRETDTQYF
TRBJ2-1 | 15 | TRBV27 | CASSFRGVSYNEQFF
TRBJ2-3 | 16 | TRBV12-3/TRBV12-4 | CASSQRQGFSTDTQYF
TRBJ2-5 | 14 | TRBV5-1 | CASRPGLVYETQYF
TRBJ2-7 | 15 | TRBV10-3 | CAISERTGGRDEQYF
TRBJ2-1 | 16 | TRBV12-3/TRBV12-4 | CASSLVGEPPYNEQFF
TRBJ2-7 | 13 | TRBV5-1 | CASSLAGLSEQYF
TRBJ2-7 | 14 | TRBV12-3/TRBV12-4 | CASSFDVGSYEQYF
TRBJ2-3 | 17 | TRBV20-1 | CSARTSRIHESTDTQYF
TRBJ1-2 | 12 | TRBV20-1 | CSASAMNYGYTF
TRBJ1-1 | 12 | TRBV7-9 | CASSYHRAEAFF
TRBJ1-4 | 16 | TRBV2 | CASSAPSGGTNEKLFF